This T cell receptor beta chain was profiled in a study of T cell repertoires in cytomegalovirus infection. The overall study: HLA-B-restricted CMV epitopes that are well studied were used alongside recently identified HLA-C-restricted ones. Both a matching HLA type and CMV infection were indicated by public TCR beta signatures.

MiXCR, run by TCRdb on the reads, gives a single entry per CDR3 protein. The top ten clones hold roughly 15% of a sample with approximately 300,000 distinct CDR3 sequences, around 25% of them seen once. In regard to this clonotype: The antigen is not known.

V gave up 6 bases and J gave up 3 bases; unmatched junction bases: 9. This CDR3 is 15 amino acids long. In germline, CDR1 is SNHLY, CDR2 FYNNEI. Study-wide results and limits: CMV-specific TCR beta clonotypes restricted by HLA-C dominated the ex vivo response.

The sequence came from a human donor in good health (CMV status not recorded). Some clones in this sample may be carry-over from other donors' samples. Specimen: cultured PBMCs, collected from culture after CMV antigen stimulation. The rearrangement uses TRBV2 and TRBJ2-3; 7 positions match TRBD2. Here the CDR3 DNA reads TGTGCCAGCAGCGATAGGTCGCGGGAGACAGATACGCAGTATTTT. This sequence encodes CASSDRSRETDTQYF.